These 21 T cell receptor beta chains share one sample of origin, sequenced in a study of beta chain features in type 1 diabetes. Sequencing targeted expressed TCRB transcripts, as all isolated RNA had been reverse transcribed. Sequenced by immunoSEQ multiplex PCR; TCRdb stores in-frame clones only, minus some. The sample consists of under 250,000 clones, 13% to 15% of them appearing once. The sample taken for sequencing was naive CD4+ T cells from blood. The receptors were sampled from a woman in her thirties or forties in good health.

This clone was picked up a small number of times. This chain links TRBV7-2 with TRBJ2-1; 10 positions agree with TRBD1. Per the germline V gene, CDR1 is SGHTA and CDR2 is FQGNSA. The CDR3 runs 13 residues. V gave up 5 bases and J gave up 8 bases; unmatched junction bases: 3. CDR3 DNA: TGTGCCAGCAGCCTAGGACAGGGGGATGAGCAGTTCTTC. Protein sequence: CASSLGQGDEQFF.

The CDR3 nucleotides read TGTGCCAGCGACATACAAGCGGGGGGGTCCAATGAGCAGTTCTTC. Its translation is CASDIQAGGSNEQFF. The rearrangement uses TRBV7-2 and TRBJ2-1, with 10 bases identical to TRBD2. Germline assignment: CDR1 SGHTA and CDR2 FQGNSA. CDR3 length: 15 residues. The V gene end was trimmed by 8 bases and the J gene end by 6 bases; junction bases not matched to a gene: 10.

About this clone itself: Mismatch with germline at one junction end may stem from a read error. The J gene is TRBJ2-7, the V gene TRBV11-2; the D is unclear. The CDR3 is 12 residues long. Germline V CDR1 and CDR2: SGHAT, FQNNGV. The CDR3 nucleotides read TGTGCCACCAGCACATCGTCCTACGAGCAGTACTTC. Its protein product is CATSTSSYEQYF.

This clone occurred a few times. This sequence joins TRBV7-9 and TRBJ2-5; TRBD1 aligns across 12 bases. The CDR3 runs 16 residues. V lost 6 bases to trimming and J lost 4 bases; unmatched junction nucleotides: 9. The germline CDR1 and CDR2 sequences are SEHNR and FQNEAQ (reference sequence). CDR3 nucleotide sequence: TGTGCCAGCAGGCATACGGGACAGGGGGCGAGAGAGACCCAGTACTTC. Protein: CASRHTGQGARETQYF.

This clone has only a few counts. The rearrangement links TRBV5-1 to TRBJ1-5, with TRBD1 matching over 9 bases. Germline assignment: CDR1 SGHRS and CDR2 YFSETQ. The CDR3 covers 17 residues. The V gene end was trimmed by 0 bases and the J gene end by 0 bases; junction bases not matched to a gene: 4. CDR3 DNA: TGCGCCAGCAGCTTGGGAAGGACAGGGGATAGCAATCAGCCCCAGCATTTT. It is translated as CASSLGRTGDSNQPQHF.

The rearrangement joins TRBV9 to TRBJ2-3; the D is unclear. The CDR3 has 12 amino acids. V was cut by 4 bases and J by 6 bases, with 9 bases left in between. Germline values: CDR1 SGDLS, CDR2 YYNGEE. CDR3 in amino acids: CASSPRLDTQYF. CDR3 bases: TGTGCCAGCAGCCCCCGACTTGATACGCAGTATTTT.

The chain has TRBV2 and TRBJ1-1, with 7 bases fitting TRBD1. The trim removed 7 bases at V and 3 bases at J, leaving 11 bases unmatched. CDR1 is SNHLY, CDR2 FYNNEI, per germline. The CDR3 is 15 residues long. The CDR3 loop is CASIRQGSTHTEAFF. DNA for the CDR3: TGTGCCAGCATACGACAGGGTTCGACGCACACTGAAGCTTTCTTT.

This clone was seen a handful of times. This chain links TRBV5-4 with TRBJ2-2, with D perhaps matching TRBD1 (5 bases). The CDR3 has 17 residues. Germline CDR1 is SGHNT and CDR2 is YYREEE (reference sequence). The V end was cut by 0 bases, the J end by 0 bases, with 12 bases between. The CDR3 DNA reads TGTGCCAGCAGCTTGGCTGTAAGGACACCGAACACCGGGGAGCTGTTTTTT. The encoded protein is CASSLAVRTPNTGELFF.

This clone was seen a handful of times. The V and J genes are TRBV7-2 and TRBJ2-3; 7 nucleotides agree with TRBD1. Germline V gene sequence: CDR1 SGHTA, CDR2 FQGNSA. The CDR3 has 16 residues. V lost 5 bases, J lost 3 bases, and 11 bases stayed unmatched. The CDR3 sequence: CASSAQQGRGTDTQYF. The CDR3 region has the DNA TGTGCCAGCAGCGCCCAACAGGGGAGAGGGACAGATACGCAGTATTTT.

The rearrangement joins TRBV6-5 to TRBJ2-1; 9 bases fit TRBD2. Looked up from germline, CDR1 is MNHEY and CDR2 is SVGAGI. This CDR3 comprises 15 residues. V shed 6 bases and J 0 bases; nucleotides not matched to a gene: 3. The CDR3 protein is CASSRTSASYNEQFF. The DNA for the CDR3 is TGTGCCAGCAGCCGGACTAGCGCCTCCTACAATGAGCAGTTCTTC.

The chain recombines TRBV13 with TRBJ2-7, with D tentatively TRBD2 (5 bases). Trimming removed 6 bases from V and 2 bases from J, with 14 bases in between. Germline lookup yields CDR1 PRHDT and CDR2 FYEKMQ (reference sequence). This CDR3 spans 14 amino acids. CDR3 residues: CASRQAGLAYEQYF. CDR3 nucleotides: TGTGCCAGCAGACAAGCAGGACTGGCCTACGAGCAGTACTTC.

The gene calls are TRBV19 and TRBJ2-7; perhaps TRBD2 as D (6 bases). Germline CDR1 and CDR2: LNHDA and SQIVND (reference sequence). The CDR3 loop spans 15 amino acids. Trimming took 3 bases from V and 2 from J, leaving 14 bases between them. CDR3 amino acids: CASSIWGVSAYEQYF. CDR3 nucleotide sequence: TGTGCCAGTAGTATCTGGGGGGTGAGTGCCTACGAGCAGTACTTC.

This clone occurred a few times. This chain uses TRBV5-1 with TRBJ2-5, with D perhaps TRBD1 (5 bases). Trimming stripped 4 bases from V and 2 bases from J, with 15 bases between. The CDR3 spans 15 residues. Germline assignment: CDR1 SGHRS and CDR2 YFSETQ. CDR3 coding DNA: TGCGCCAGCAGCCCAACAGGACGGATTCAAGAGACCCAGTACTTC. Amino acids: CASSPTGRIQETQYF.

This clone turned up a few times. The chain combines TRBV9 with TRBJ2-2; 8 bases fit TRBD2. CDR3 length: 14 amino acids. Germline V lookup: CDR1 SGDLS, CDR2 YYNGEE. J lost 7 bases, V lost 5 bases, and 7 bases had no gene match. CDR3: CASSPRGGGGELFF. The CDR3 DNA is TGTGCCAGCAGTCCTCGGGGGGGTGGCGGGGAGCTGTTTTTT.

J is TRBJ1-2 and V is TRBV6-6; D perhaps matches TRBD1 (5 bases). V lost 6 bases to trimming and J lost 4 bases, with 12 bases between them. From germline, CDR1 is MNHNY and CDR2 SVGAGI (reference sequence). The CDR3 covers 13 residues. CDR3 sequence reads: CASRTGQPYGYTF. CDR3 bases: TGTGCCAGCAGAACCGGACAACCCTATGGCTACACCTTC.

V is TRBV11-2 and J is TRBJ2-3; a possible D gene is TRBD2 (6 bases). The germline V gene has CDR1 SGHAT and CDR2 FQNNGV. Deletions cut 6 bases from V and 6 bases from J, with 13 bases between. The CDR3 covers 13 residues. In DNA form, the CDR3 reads TGTGCCAGCAGTCGAGCGGGCGGCGATACGCAGTATTTT. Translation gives CASSRAGGDTQYF.

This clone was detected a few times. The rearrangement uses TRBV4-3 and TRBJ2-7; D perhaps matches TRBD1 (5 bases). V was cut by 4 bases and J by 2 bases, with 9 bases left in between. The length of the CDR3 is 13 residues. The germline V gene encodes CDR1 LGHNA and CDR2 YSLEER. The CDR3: CASSRSRAYEQYF. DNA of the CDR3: TGCGCCAGCAGCCGGAGCAGGGCCTACGAGCAGTACTTC.

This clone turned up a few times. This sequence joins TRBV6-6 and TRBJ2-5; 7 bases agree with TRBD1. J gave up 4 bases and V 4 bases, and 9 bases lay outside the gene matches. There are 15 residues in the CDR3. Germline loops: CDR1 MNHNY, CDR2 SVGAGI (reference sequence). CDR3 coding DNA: TGTGCCAGCAGTTTCCTCGACAGGGCCGGAGAGACCCAGTACTTC. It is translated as CASSFLDRAGETQYF.

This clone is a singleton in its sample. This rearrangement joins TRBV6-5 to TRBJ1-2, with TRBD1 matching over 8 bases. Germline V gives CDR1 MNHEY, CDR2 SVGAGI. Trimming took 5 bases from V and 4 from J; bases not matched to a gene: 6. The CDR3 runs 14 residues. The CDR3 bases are TGTGCCAGCAGTAAGACAGGGGACCCCTATGGCTACACCTTC. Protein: CASSKTGDPYGYTF.

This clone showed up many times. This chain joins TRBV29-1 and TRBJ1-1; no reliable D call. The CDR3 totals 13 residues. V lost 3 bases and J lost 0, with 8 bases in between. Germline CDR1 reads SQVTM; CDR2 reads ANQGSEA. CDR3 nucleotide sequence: TGCAGCGTTGAGGCGGTTGTGAACACTGAAGCTTTCTTT. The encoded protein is CSVEAVVNTEAFF.

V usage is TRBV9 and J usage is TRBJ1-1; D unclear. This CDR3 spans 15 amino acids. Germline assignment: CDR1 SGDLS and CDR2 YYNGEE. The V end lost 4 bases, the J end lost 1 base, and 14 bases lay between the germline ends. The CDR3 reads CASSPQVDTNTEAFF. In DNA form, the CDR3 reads TGTGCCAGCAGCCCCCAGGTGGATACGAACACTGAAGCTTTCTTT.